The 14 T cell receptor beta chains below were found in one sample sequenced in a study of preoperative IRX-2 immunotherapy in early breast cancer. Documented treatment: preoperative locoregional IRX-2 cytokine immunotherapy. Assay: immunoSEQ multiplex PCR; the TCRdb copy retains only in-frame clones and omits some. The data hold roughly 35,000 clones, with about 95% observed a single time. The sample was collected from a patient treated with IRX-2 immunotherapy. These receptors were obtained from a human donor with breast cancer.

The CDR3 region is CASSPNPPSGSQETQYF. The CDR3 DNA follows: TGTGCCAGCTCACCAAATCCTCCTAGCGGGAGCCAGGAGACCCAGTACTTC. V is TRBV18 and J is TRBJ2-5; 10 bases map to TRBD2. This CDR3 is 17 amino acids long. Germline CDR1 and CDR2: KGHSH and LQKENI. The trim removed 2 bases at V and 5 bases at J, leaving 11 bases unmatched.

The genes are TRBV4-3 and TRBJ2-1; 8 nucleotides line up with TRBD2. The V segment lost 0 bases and the J segment 4 bases; nucleotides outside the gene matches: 14. This CDR3 has 19 residues. Germline V gene sequence: CDR1 LGHNA, CDR2 YSLEER. CDR3 sequence reads: CASSQEFFFGTRHYNEQFF. The CDR3, as DNA: TGCGCCAGCAGCCAAGAGTTTTTCTTTGGGACTAGACATTACAATGAGCAGTTCTTC.

The chain recombines TRBV10-3 with TRBJ1-1; 12 bases are a match to TRBD1. Germline CDR1 is ENHRY and CDR2 is SYGVKD. The CDR3 has 15 residues. V was pared by 6 bases and J by 1 base, with 3 bases of the junction left unmatched. CDR3 DNA: TGTGCCATCAGCGGGACAGGGGGCACGAACACTGAAGCTTTCTTT. Amino acids: CAISGTGGTNTEAFF.

This clone appeared once. The gene calls are TRBV7-8 and TRBJ1-1; 9 nucleotides agree with TRBD1. From germline, CDR1 is SGHVS and CDR2 FQNEAQ. V lost 2 bases, J lost 2 bases, and 12 bases stayed unmatched. The CDR3 runs 18 residues. The CDR3 DNA is TGTGCCAGCAGCTTACTTTGGGACAGGGACTTCGGCAACACTGAAGCTTTCTTT. Its protein product is CASSLLWDRDFGNTEAFF.

This clone came up once. This chain uses TRBV19 with TRBJ2-3; 10 bases agree with TRBD2. Germline loops: CDR1 LNHDA, CDR2 SQIVND (reference sequence). After removal of 6 bases from V and 6 bases from J, the junction contained 9 bases not matched to a gene. The CDR3 has 15 amino acids. The CDR3 nucleotides read TGTGCCAGTAGCTTGCAGACTAGCGGGTGGGATACGCAGTATTTT. This encodes CASSLQTSGWDTQYF. The whole variable domain, remainder taken from reference TRBV19 and TRBJ2-3, is DGGITQSPKYLFRKEGQNVTLSCEQNLNHDAMYWYRQDPGQGLRLIYYSQIVNDFQKGDIAEGYSVSREKKESFPLTVTSAQKNPTAFYLCASSLQTSGWDTQYFGPGTRLTVL.

The chain links TRBV9 to TRBJ2-1; no reliable D call. The CDR3 length is 18 residues. Looked up from germline, CDR1 is SGDLS and CDR2 is YYNGEE. The ends were cut back, 0 bases at V and 6 bases at J, with 22 bases in the middle. CDR3 bases: TGTGCCAGCAGCGTAGCCCGGCAGGTAATGAGTAGCTTCAATGAGCAGTTCTTC. This encodes CASSVARQVMSSFNEQFF.

This chain joins TRBV5-6 and TRBJ1-4; a possible D gene is TRBD1 (6 bases). The CDR3 spans 16 residues. Looked up from germline, CDR1 is SGHDT and CDR2 is YYEEEE. V lost 2 bases and J lost 7, with 18 bases in between. The CDR3: CASSFGGMGLSEKLFF. CDR3 bases: TGTGCCAGCAGCTTCGGGGGCATGGGGCTAAGTGAAAAACTGTTTTTT.

The chain employs TRBV6-5 and TRBJ1-6; D may be TRBD1 (5 bases). V lost 0 bases, J lost 7 bases, and 10 bases lay in between. The CDR3 contains 15 residues. Germline assignment: CDR1 MNHEY and CDR2 SVGAGI. As DNA, the CDR3 is TGTGCCAGCAGTTACTCTCAGGGTAGGAATTCACCCCTCCACTTT. It is translated as CASSYSQGRNSPLHF.

V is TRBV5-1 and J is TRBJ2-7; 12 nucleotides line up with TRBD1. After removal of 4 bases from V and 7 bases from J, the junction contained 12 bases not matched to a gene. CDR1 and CDR2 from the germline V gene are SGHRS and YFSETQ. The CDR3 runs 16 residues. CDR3 region: CASSRLPGQGAGEQYF. The CDR3 DNA reads TGCGCCAGCAGCCGTCTACCGGGACAGGGGGCGGGAGAGCAGTACTTC.

This clone appeared a single time. The rearrangement links TRBV7-3 to TRBJ1-1; maybe TRBD1 (5 bases). The germline CDR1 and CDR2 sequences are SGHTA and FQGTGA. CDR3 size: 14 residues. Trimming pared 2 bases from V and 6 bases from J, leaving 13 bases between. DNA for the CDR3: TGTGCCAGCAGCTTAGAGGGACGTAAGGCTGAAGCTTTCTTT. Its protein is CASSLEGRKAEAFF. The variable domain in full, with the rest retrieved from reference TRBV7-3 and TRBJ1-1, is GAGVSQTPSNKVTEKGKYVELRCDPISGHTALYWYRQSLGQGPEFLIYFQGTGAADDSGLPNDRFFAVRPEGSVSTLKIQRTERGDSAVYLCASSLEGRKAEAFFGQGTRLTVV.

The CDR3 region has the DNA TGTGCCAGCAGCCCAGGGGGGGCAGGGGAGACCCAGTACTTC. Translating it yields CASSPGGAGETQYF. The chain has TRBV7-9 and TRBJ2-5; possibly TRBD1 or TRBD2 for D (7 bases each). Trimming left V 5 bases short and J 5 bases short, with 15 bases between. This CDR3 region has 14 residues. From germline, CDR1 is SEHNR and CDR2 FQNEAQ (reference sequence).

The chain links TRBV29-1 to TRBJ1-2, with a weak D call TRBD1 (5 bases). V was trimmed by 2 bases and J by 8 bases, leaving 15 bases between them. From germline, CDR1 is SQVTM and CDR2 ANQGSEA. This CDR3 has 13 residues. The CDR3 nucleotides are TGCAGCGTTGAAATTGGGGCCCCCCGGGGCTACACCTTC. Translation gives CSVEIGAPRGYTF.

The genes are TRBV30 and TRBJ2-2, with a tentative D call TRBD2 (5 bases). Deletions cut 3 bases from V and 6 bases from J, with 8 bases between. Germline V lookup: CDR1 GTSNPN, CDR2 SVGIG (reference sequence). The CDR3 runs 12 residues. The CDR3 spells CAWRRAPGELFF. The CDR3 region has the DNA TGTGCCTGGAGGCGGGCCCCCGGGGAGCTGTTTTTT.

Written as DNA, the CDR3 is TGTGCCAGCAGATCCGGGACCTACAATGAGCAGTTCTTC. Protein: CASRSGTYNEQFF. The chain links TRBV7-2 to TRBJ2-1; possible D gene TRBD2, 5 bases. The CDR3 is 13 amino acids. Germline lookup yields CDR1 SGHTA and CDR2 FQGNSA. With 6 bases removed from V and 2 bases from J, the gap between germline ends came to 8 bases. Complete variable domain (other parts from reference TRBV7-2 and TRBJ2-1): GAGVSQSPSNKVTEKGKDVELRCDPISGHTALYWYRQSLGQGLEFLIYFQGNSAPDKSGLPSDRFSAERTGGSVSTLTIQRTQQEDSAVYLCASRSGTYNEQFFGPGTRLTVL.